The following is a TCR beta chain sequence with its context. Profiling relied on immunoSEQ multiplex PCR, and the TCRdb table lists in-frame clones only, not all of them. The table includes 15,000 to 20,000 clones, around 86% detected once. The entry originates in a study of blood T cell repertoires in COVID-19. The CDR3 extends over 13 amino acids. The germline V gene encodes CDR1 KGHDR and CDR2 SFDVKD. J gave up 2 bases and V 11 bases, and 5 bases lay outside the gene matches. Sequencing was performed on peripheral blood. The chain employs TRBV24-1 and TRBJ1-2; TRBD1 matches 9 bases. The receptor was derived from a man between 65 and 80 years old with acute or convalescent COVID-19. The DNA for the CDR3 is TGTGCCATCCGCGGACAGGGGAACTATGGCTACACCTTC. It is translated as CAIRGQGNYGYTF.